This T cell receptor beta chain was observed in a study of cytomegalovirus exposure and HLA in healthy donors. Across the study: There were 90 million to 140 million unique TCR beta sequences, drawn from roughly 200 million T cells, in an earlier analysis. Points from the study as a whole: In a later analysis, TCR beta V- and J-gene trimming was associated with a missense DCLRE1C variant. Researchers counted around 180 TCR beta chains as cytomegalovirus-associated.

A multiplex PCR was run with 60 Vbeta primers and 13 Jbeta primers. Generated by immunoSEQ multiplex PCR, the TCRdb table keeps only in-frame clones and is missing some. The sample lists about 82,000 clones, 60% to 80% seen once, with about 6.2% in the top ten. Comment on this clone: Antigen: not known.

Trimming left V 5 bases short and J 6 bases short, with 4 bases between. The CDR3 totals 10 residues. CDR1 and CDR2 from the germline V gene are GTSNPN and SVGIG (reference sequence). The specimen sequenced was PBMCs. The chain joins TRBV30 to TRBJ2-2; D not certain. The sequence came from a woman between 50 and 59 years old in good health and CMV-seropositive. The CDR3 sequence: CAWSAGELFF. The CDR3 nucleotides are TGTGCCTGGTCCGCCGGGGAGCTGTTTTTT. The full variable domain, rest sourced from reference TRBV30 and TRBJ2-2, is SQTIHQWPATLVQPVGSPLSLECTVEGTSNPNLYWYRQAAGRGLQLLFYSVGIGQISSEVPQNLSASRPQDRQFILSSKKLLLSDSGFYLCAWSAGELFFGEGSRLTVL.